These 5 T cell receptor beta chains originate from one sample sequenced in a study of tumor-infiltrating lymphocytes in primary liver carcinoma. The template, around 520 ng total RNA, yielded TCR beta cDNA made with a constant-region primer. Nested multiplex PCR, run for three rounds with slightly modified ARM-PCR, yielded TCR beta libraries. The opening two PCR rounds, around 11 cycles each, paired TRBV1-TRBV30 forward primers with a C-beta reverse primer. TCRdb passed the multiplex PCR reads through MiXCR, listing each CDR3 protein once. Of 90,000 to 100,000 distinct CDR3 sequences listed, approximately 71% are singletons. Unsorted bulk tissue (roughly 17-34 mg) underwent RNA and DNA co-extraction. Sequencing was done on a sample of liver tumor tissue from sampling region 5. Specified subset: tumor region T5, tumor centre. These receptors came from a woman aged 55-70 years with primary liver carcinoma and hepatitis B virus infection.

About this clonotype itself: A much larger clone differs from this one at a single base, so this may be a read error. The gene calls are TRBV5-1 and TRBJ2-1, with TRBD2 matching 11 bases. Germline V gene sequence: CDR1 SGHRS, CDR2 YFSETQ. The CDR3 is made up of 18 amino acids. The CDR3 bases are TGCGCCAGCAGCTTGGGGGGGCTAGCGGGAGGCTCCTACAAAGAGCAGTTCTTC. Its translation: CASSLGGLAGGSYKEQFF.

This clonotype was seen a few times. A much larger clone differs by one base, so this may be a read error. CDR3 in DNA: TGCGCCAGCATGATGACCTCTGGGGCCAACGTCCTGACTTTC. Its translation: CASMMTSGANVLTF. The V call is TRBV10-2, the J call TRBJ2-6, with unresolved D. V shed 7 bases and J shed 0 bases, with 7 bases lying between them. This CDR3 comprises 14 residues. The germline V gene encodes CDR1 WSHSY and CDR2 SAAADI.

The gene calls are TRBV28 and TRBJ2-1; TRBD2 matches 10 bases. J lost 9 bases, V lost 8 bases, and 7 bases had no gene match. The CDR3 runs 13 residues. Germline V gives CDR1 MDHEN, CDR2 SYDVKM. CDR3 region: CASGTSVSGEQFF. The CDR3 bases are TGTGCCAGCGGGACTAGCGTGAGCGGTGAGCAGTTCTTC. The full variable domain, with the rest looked up from reference TRBV28 and TRBJ2-1, is DVKVTQSSRYLVKRTGEKVFLECVQDMDHENMFWYRQDPGLGLRLIYFSYDVKMKEKGDIPEGYSVSREKKERFSLILESASTNQTSMYLCASGTSVSGEQFFGPGTRLTVL.

Comments on this clonotype: It may be a read error: a sequence one base away is much more abundant. The V gene is TRBV6-1, the J gene TRBJ2-1; the D gene is possibly TRBD2 (7 bases). The CDR3 spans 16 residues. V lost 8 bases and J 6 bases, leaving 23 bases between the germline ends. Germline CDR1 and CDR2: MNHNS and SASEGT. The CDR3 sequence: CASGDGGPDSPNEQFF. In nucleotides, the CDR3 is TGTGCCAGCGGGGACGGGGGGCCGGACTCCCCCAATGAGCAGTTCTTC.

In its sample, this clonotype was seen many times. The chain combines TRBV11-2 with TRBJ2-5; 8 positions agree with TRBD1. From germline, CDR1 is SGHAT and CDR2 FQNNGV. This CDR3 is built from 14 residues. Germline trimming cut 4 bases from V and 2 bases from J; bases unmatched to any gene: 3. CDR3 nucleotide sequence: TGTGCCAGCAGCTCCCGGACAGGGCAAGAGACCCAGTACTTC. Residues: CASSSRTGQETQYF.